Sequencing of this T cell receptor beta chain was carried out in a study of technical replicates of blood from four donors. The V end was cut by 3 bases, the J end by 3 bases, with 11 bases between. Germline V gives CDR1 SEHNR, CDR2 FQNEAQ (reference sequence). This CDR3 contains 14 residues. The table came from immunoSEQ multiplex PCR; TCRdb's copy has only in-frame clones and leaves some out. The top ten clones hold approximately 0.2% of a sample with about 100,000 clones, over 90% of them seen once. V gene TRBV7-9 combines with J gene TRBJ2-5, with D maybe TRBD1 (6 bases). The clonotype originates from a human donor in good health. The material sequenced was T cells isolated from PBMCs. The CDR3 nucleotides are TGTGCCAGCAGCTTCAGGACAGACAAAGAGACCCAGTACTTC. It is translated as CASSFRTDKETQYF.